This T cell receptor beta chain is from a study of immune heterogeneity within non-small cell lung tumors. Study-level findings and limits: Individual patients mostly differed in their high-frequency T-cell receptor beta clonotypes.

This clonotype has more than one count but fewer than ten. Its specificity is not known. CDR3 of TCR beta was amplified by multiplex PCR that used 32 V and 13 J primers. TCRdb analysed the multiplex PCR reads with MiXCR anew, one entry per CDR3 protein. The data hold around 29,000 distinct CDR3 sequences, with around 28% observed a single time. The authors used roughly 650 ng of bulk tumor genomic DNA per sample as template. Several biopsies were spaced far apart within each primary tumor and obtained as surgery took place. Patients underwent curative surgery for untreated, newly diagnosed non-small cell lung cancer. Per the germline V gene, CDR1 is MNHNS and CDR2 is SASEGT. This CDR3 comprises 13 residues. V lost 10 bases and J lost 1; bases outside the gene matches: 6.

The sequenced sample consisted of lung tumor tissue. The clonotype was recovered from a man between 35 and 55 years old with non-small cell lung cancer. This chain connects TRBV6-1 to TRBJ1-1; 7 bases map to TRBD1. DNA of the CDR3: TGTGCCACCTCCAGGGGGGGGAACACTGAAGCTTTCTTT. Its translation: CATSRGGNTEAFF.